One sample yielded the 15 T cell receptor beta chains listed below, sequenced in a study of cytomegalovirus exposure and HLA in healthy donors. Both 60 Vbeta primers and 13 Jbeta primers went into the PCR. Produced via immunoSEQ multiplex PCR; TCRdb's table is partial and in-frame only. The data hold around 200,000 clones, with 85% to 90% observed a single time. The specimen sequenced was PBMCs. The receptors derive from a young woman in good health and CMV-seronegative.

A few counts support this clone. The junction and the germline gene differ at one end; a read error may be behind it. DNA for the CDR3: TGTGCCAGCAGCTTAGTCACAGGTCCTTTCTTC. Encoded protein: CASSLVTGPFF. The chain has TRBV11-2 and TRBJ2-7; weak D call: TRBD1 (5 bases). The CDR3 has 11 residues. Germline-derived CDR1 and CDR2 are SGHAT and FQNNGV.

Here the CDR3 DNA reads TGCGCCAGCAGCTTTAGGGCGGGAGACGAGCAGTACTTC. It yields the protein CASSFRAGDEQYF. The rearrangement links TRBV5-1 to TRBJ2-7; 7 nucleotides agree with TRBD2. Unmatched junction bases numbered 4, after V lost 2 bases and J lost 5 bases. The CDR3 length is 13 residues. Germline values: CDR1 SGHRS, CDR2 YFSETQ.

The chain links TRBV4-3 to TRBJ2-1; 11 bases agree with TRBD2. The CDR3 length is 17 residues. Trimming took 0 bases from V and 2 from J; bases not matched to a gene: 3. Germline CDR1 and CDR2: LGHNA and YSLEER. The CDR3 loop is CASSQDLAGGPYNEQFF. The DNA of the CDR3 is TGCGCCAGCAGCCAAGATCTAGCGGGAGGACCCTACAATGAGCAGTTCTTC.

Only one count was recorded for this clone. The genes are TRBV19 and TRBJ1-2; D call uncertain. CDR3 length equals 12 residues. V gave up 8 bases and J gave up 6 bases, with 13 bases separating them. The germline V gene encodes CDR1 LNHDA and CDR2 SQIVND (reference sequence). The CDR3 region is CASSLGFNGYTF. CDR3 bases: TGTGCCAGTTCTCTAGGTTTCAATGGCTACACCTTC. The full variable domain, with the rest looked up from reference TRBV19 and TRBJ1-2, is DGGITQSPKYLFRKEGQNVTLSCEQNLNHDAMYWYRQDPGQGLRLIYYSQIVNDFQKGDIAEGYSVSREKKESFPLTVTSAQKNPTAFYLCASSLGFNGYTFGSGTRLTVV.

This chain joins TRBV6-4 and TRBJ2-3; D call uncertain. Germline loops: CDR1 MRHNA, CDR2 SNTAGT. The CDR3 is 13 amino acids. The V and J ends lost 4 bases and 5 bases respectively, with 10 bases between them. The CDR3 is CASSANTGDTQYF. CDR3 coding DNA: TGTGCCAGCAGTGCAAATACGGGAGATACGCAGTATTTT.

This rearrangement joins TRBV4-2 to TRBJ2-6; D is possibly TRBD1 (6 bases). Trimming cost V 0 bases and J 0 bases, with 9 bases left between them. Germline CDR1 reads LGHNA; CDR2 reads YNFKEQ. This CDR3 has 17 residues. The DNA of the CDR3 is TGTGCCAGCAGCCAAGATCAGGACAGCTCTGGGGCCAACGTCCTGACTTTC. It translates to CASSQDQDSSGANVLTF.

This CDR3 reads CATLTGQYQETQYF. The CDR3 region has the DNA TGTGCCACTTTGACAGGGCAGTACCAAGAGACCCAGTACTTC. The chain has TRBV2 and TRBJ2-5; TRBD1 aligns across 7 bases. Unmatched junction bases numbered 8, after V lost 10 bases and J lost 0 bases. The CDR3 is made up of 14 amino acids. In germline, CDR1 is SNHLY, CDR2 FYNNEI.

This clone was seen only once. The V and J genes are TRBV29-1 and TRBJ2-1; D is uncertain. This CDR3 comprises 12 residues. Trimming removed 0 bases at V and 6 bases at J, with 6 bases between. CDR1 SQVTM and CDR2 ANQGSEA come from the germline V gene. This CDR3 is CSVEEERNEQFF. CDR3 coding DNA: TGCAGCGTTGAAGAGGAGCGCAATGAGCAGTTCTTC.

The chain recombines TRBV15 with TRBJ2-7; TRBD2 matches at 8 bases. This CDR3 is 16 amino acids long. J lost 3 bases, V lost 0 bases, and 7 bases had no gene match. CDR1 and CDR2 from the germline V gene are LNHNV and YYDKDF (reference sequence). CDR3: CATSRERGTSRYEQYF. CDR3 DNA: TGTGCCACCAGCAGAGAAAGGGGGACTAGTCGCTACGAGCAGTACTTC.

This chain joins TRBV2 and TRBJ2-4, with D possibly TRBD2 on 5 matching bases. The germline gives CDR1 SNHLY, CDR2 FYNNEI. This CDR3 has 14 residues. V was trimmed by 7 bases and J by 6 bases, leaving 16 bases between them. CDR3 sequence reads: CASKPNNEGNIQYF. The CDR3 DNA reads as TGTGCCAGCAAGCCCAATAATGAGGGAAACATTCAGTACTTC.

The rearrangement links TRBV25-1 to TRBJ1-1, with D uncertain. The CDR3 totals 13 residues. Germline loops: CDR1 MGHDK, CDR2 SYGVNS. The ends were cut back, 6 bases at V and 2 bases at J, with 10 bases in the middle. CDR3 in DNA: TGTGCCAGCAGGAAGGGAGTAAACACTGAAGCTTTCTTT. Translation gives CASRKGVNTEAFF.

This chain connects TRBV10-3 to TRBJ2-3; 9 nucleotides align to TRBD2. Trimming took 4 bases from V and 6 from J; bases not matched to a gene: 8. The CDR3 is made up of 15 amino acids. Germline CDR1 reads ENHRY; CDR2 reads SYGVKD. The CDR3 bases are TGTGCCATCAGTGTCGTAGCGGGAGCGGGGGATACGCAGTATTTT. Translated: CAISVVAGAGDTQYF.

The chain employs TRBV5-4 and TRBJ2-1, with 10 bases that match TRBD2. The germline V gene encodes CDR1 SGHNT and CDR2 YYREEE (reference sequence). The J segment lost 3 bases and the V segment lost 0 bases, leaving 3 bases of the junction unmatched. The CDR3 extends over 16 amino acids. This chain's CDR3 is CASSLGGTSDYNEQFF. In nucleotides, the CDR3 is TGTGCCAGCAGCTTGGGTGGGACTAGCGACTACAATGAGCAGTTCTTC.

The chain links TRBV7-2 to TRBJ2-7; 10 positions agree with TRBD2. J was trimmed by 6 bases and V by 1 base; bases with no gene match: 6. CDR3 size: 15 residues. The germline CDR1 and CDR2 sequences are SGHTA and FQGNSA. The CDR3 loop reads CASSLEAGGPFEQYF. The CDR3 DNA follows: TGTGCCAGCAGCTTAGAAGCGGGAGGGCCTTTCGAGCAGTACTTC.

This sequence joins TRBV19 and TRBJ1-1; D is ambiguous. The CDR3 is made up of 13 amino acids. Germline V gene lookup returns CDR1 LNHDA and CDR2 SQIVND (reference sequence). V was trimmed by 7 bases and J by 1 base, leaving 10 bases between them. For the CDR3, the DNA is TGTGCCAGTAACCCCCGGGGGAACACTGAAGCTTTCTTT. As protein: CASNPRGNTEAFF.